Listed below are T cell receptor beta chains from one sample, sequenced in a study of cytomegalovirus exposure and HLA in healthy donors. TCRdb keeps only in-frame clones here, not all; method: immunoSEQ multiplex PCR. The data contain fewer than 200,000 clones, approximately 82% of them singletons. Input material: PBMCs. The receptors come from a woman in her twenties or thirties in good health and CMV-seronegative. CDR3s include the opening cysteine and the closing phenylalanine or tryptophan. The order of the fields is J gene, clone size, V gene, D gene, CDR3 DNA, CDR3 protein. The D gene is left open where the match is weak. Not every row has a clone size; where given, it reads once, few, many or a size class.

J gene: TRBJ2-3; clone size: -; V gene: TRBV27; D gene: -; CDR3 DNA: TGTGCCAGCAGTTTATCTACGCCAGGGTTCACAGATACGCAGTATTTT; CDR3 protein: CASSLSTPGFTDTQYF
J gene: TRBJ1-5; clone size: -; V gene: TRBV19; D gene: -; CDR3 DNA: TGTGCCAGTAGTATAAGTAGGAGACAGAATACCAATCAGCCCCAGCATTTT; CDR3 protein: CASSISRRQNTNQPQHF
J gene: TRBJ2-5; clone size: -; V gene: TRBV18; D gene: -; CDR3 DNA: TGTGCCAGCTCACCCCGACAGATCAAAGAGACCCAGTACTTC; CDR3 protein: CASSPRQIKETQYF
J gene: TRBJ2-7; clone size: -; V gene: TRBV2; D gene: TRBD1; CDR3 DNA: TGTGCCAGCAGGGGACAGGGGTACGAGCAGTACTTC; CDR3 protein: CASRGQGYEQYF
J gene: TRBJ2-7; clone size: -; V gene: TRBV9; D gene: TRBD1; CDR3 DNA: TGTGCCAGCAGCTCCCAGGGGGCTTACGAGCAGTACTTC; CDR3 protein: CASSSQGAYEQYF
J gene: TRBJ2-7; clone size: -; V gene: TRBV7-9; D gene: TRBD1; CDR3 DNA: TGTGCCAGCAGCCCGCACCCGACAGGGGGCGAGCAGTACTTC; CDR3 protein: CASSPHPTGGEQYF
J gene: TRBJ2-3; clone size: -; V gene: TRBV6-5; D gene: -; CDR3 DNA: TGTGCCAGCAGGAGGGGACTCCGGGCAGATACGCAGTATTTT; CDR3 protein: CASRRGLRADTQYF
J gene: TRBJ2-7; clone size: -; V gene: TRBV7-2; D gene: TRBD1; CDR3 DNA: TGTGCCAGCAGCTTAGGGGGACAGGTCTACGAGCAGTACTTC; CDR3 protein: CASSLGGQVYEQYF
J gene: TRBJ1-4; clone size: once; V gene: TRBV2; D gene: -; CDR3 DNA: TGTGCCAGCAGTGAGCAAAGGGGCACTAATGAAAAACTGTTTTTT; CDR3 protein: CASSEQRGTNEKLFF
J gene: TRBJ2-7; clone size: -; V gene: TRBV28; D gene: -; CDR3 DNA: TGTGCCAGCAGTTTAAGGGTTCATGGGACATACTTCTACGAGCAGTACTTC; CDR3 protein: CASSLRVHGTYFYEQYF
J gene: TRBJ1-6; clone size: -; V gene: TRBV7-8; D gene: -; CDR3 DNA: TGTGCCAGCAGCTTAGGCGTTTCGGGGGTTAACTCACCCCTCCACTTT; CDR3 protein: CASSLGVSGVNSPLHF
J gene: TRBJ2-7; clone size: few; V gene: TRBV25-1; D gene: TRBD1; CDR3 DNA: TGTGCCAGCGGGACAGGGGGAGCCTACGAGCAGTACTTC; CDR3 protein: CASGTGGAYEQYF
J gene: TRBJ2-2; clone size: -; V gene: TRBV7-9; D gene: -; CDR3 DNA: TGTGCCAGCAGCCCAGCGGTAAACACCGGGGAGCTGTTTTTT; CDR3 protein: CASSPAVNTGELFF
J gene: TRBJ1-5; clone size: -; V gene: TRBV6-1; D gene: -; CDR3 DNA: TGTGCCAGCTCTGAGGGCACCTATCAGCCCCAGCATTTT; CDR3 protein: CASSEGTYQPQHF
J gene: TRBJ2-7; clone size: -; V gene: TRBV9; D gene: -; CDR3 DNA: TGTGCCAGCAGCGTAAACTTAGGGGGGGGCGAGCAGTACTTC; CDR3 protein: CASSVNLGGGEQYF
J gene: TRBJ2-6; clone size: -; V gene: TRBV5-4; D gene: TRBD2; CDR3 DNA: TGTGCCAGCAGCGCGGGGACTAGCGGGATGGCTGGGGCCAACGTCCTGACTTTC; CDR3 protein: CASSAGTSGMAGANVLTF
J gene: TRBJ1-5; clone size: -; V gene: TRBV4-1; D gene: TRBD1; CDR3 DNA: TGCGCCAGCAGCCAAGAGGGGACAGGGCATCAGCCCCAGCATTTT; CDR3 protein: CASSQEGTGHQPQHF
J gene: TRBJ2-7; clone size: -; V gene: TRBV27; D gene: -; CDR3 DNA: TGTGCCAGCAGTACGACAGGTCTATCTTCCTACGAGCAGTACTTC; CDR3 protein: CASSTTGLSSYEQYF
J gene: TRBJ2-5; clone size: -; V gene: TRBV5-4; D gene: TRBD2; CDR3 DNA: TGTGCCAGCAGCTGGGGAGGGTTTCAAGAGACCCAGTACTTC; CDR3 protein: CASSWGGFQETQYF
J gene: TRBJ2-7; clone size: -; V gene: TRBV28; D gene: TRBD1; CDR3 DNA: TGTGCCAGCAGAGCCGGGACAGGACAGCAGTACTTC; CDR3 protein: CASRAGTGQQYF
J gene: TRBJ1-1; clone size: -; V gene: TRBV30; D gene: -; CDR3 DNA: TGTGCCTCCGACAGGAACACTGAAGCTTTCTTT; CDR3 protein: CASDRNTEAFF
J gene: TRBJ2-3; clone size: -; V gene: TRBV9; D gene: -; CDR3 DNA: TGTGCCAGCAGCGTGATAGGAGTCACAGATACGCAGTATTTT; CDR3 protein: CASSVIGVTDTQYF
J gene: TRBJ1-2; clone size: -; V gene: TRBV5-1; D gene: TRBD1; CDR3 DNA: TGCGCCAGCAGCTACGGGACAGGGGAGCTTGGCACCTTC; CDR3 protein: CASSYGTGELGTF
J gene: TRBJ2-2; clone size: -; V gene: TRBV27; D gene: -; CDR3 DNA: TGTGCCAGCAGTTTATACAGGGCGAACACCGGGGAGCTGTTTTTT; CDR3 protein: CASSLYRANTGELFF
J gene: TRBJ2-2; clone size: -; V gene: TRBV4-2; D gene: TRBD1; CDR3 DNA: TGTGCCAGCAGCCCACGGGACAGTTACACCGGGGAGCTGTTTTTT; CDR3 protein: CASSPRDSYTGELFF
J gene: TRBJ2-3; clone size: -; V gene: TRBV29-1; D gene: TRBD1; CDR3 DNA: TGCAGCGTGACGGGACAGGGGGCCGCCGGAGATACGCAGTATTTT; CDR3 protein: CSVTGQGAAGDTQYF
J gene: TRBJ2-7; clone size: -; V gene: TRBV6-5; D gene: -; CDR3 DNA: TGTGCCAGCAGTTTTTTGACAGGCCTTGGCTCCGAGCAGTACTTC; CDR3 protein: CASSFLTGLGSEQYF
J gene: TRBJ1-2; clone size: -; V gene: TRBV7-9; D gene: TRBD1; CDR3 DNA: TGTGCCAGCAGCCTTGGACAGGGTGGCTACACCTTC; CDR3 protein: CASSLGQGGYTF
J gene: TRBJ1-4; clone size: -; V gene: TRBV4-3; D gene: TRBD1; CDR3 DNA: TGCGCCAGCAGTCGACAGGGATCGGATGAAAAACTGTTTTTT; CDR3 protein: CASSRQGSDEKLFF
J gene: TRBJ1-1; clone size: -; V gene: TRBV9; D gene: TRBD1; CDR3 DNA: TGTGCCAGCAGCGCCGGACAGGGGTGGATCACTGAAGCTTTCTTT; CDR3 protein: CASSAGQGWITEAFF
J gene: TRBJ2-2; clone size: -; V gene: TRBV5-4; D gene: -; CDR3 DNA: TGTGCCAGCACCCCCTTTGGCCCCAACGTAAACACCGGGGAGCTGTTTTTT; CDR3 protein: CASTPFGPNVNTGELFF
J gene: TRBJ2-3; clone size: -; V gene: TRBV25-1; D gene: TRBD2; CDR3 DNA: TGTGCCAGCAGTTTTAGCGGGGGGGGCACAGATACGCAGTATTTT; CDR3 protein: CASSFSGGGTDTQYF
J gene: TRBJ2-1; clone size: -; V gene: TRBV11-2; D gene: -; CDR3 DNA: TGTGCCAGCAGCTTAAACACAAACAATGAGCAGTTCTTC; CDR3 protein: CASSLNTNNEQFF
J gene: TRBJ2-4; clone size: -; V gene: TRBV15; D gene: -; CDR3 DNA: TGTGCCACCAAGGAGTTGAACATTCAGTACTTC; CDR3 protein: CATKELNIQYF
J gene: TRBJ2-1; clone size: -; V gene: TRBV28; D gene: TRBD2; CDR3 DNA: TGTGCCAGCAGCTTTCAGCGGGGGGGAGGCAATGAGCAGTTCTTC; CDR3 protein: CASSFQRGGGNEQFF
J gene: TRBJ2-7; clone size: -; V gene: TRBV2; D gene: -; CDR3 DNA: TGTGCCAGCAGTGTGTTAGGTGGGGGGACGGGCGAGCAGTACTTC; CDR3 protein: CASSVLGGGTGEQYF
J gene: TRBJ2-4; clone size: once; V gene: TRBV29-1; D gene: TRBD1; CDR3 DNA: TGCAGCGCCAGAGCACACCGGGACAGGGGGCACGGAAATCCCAAAAACATTCAGTACTTC; CDR3 protein: CSARAHRDRGHGNPKNIQYF
J gene: TRBJ1-5; clone size: -; V gene: TRBV19; D gene: TRBD1; CDR3 DNA: TGTGCCAGTAAAGTCGGACAGGCCCCTAGCAATCAGCCCCAGCATTTT; CDR3 protein: CASKVGQAPSNQPQHF
J gene: TRBJ1-1; clone size: -; V gene: TRBV29-1; D gene: -; CDR3 DNA: TGCAGCGTTGAGGGCCAGGAGAACACTGAAGCTTTCTTT; CDR3 protein: CSVEGQENTEAFF
J gene: TRBJ2-1; clone size: -; V gene: TRBV11-3; D gene: -; CDR3 DNA: TGTGCCAGCAGCTTAGCGGAGCTCCCAAATGAGCAGTTCTTC; CDR3 protein: CASSLAELPNEQFF
J gene: TRBJ2-3; clone size: once; V gene: TRBV10-2; D gene: -; CDR3 DNA: TGCGCCAGCAGTGAATCTTTCAGGGGTACAGATACGCAGTATTTT; CDR3 protein: CASSESFRGTDTQYF
J gene: TRBJ1-5; clone size: -; V gene: TRBV9; D gene: -; CDR3 DNA: TGTGCCAGCAGCGTATCGGGGGGCCTGGGTCAGCCCCAGCATTTT; CDR3 protein: CASSVSGGLGQPQHF
J gene: TRBJ2-7; clone size: once; V gene: TRBV11-2; D gene: TRBD2; CDR3 DNA: TGTGCCAGCAGCTTAGACGGACTAGCGAGGTCCTACGAGCAGTACTTC; CDR3 protein: CASSLDGLARSYEQYF
J gene: TRBJ2-1; clone size: -; V gene: TRBV19; D gene: -; CDR3 DNA: TGTGCCAGTAGCCCGTTGCTTGCGGACAATGAGCAGTTCTTC; CDR3 protein: CASSPLLADNEQFF